This T cell receptor beta chain was profiled in a study of T cells in Graves' hyperthyroidism and ophthalmopathy. TCR beta CDR3 region amplification was performed from RNA transcripts. TCR CDR3 underwent first-round RT-PCR with the HTBI primer set. MiXCR was run by TCRdb on the multiplex PCR reads, yielding one entry per CDR3 protein. The profile covers 450,000 to 550,000 distinct CDR3 sequences, with roughly a quarter appearing a single time and roughly 10% taken by the ten largest. The V gene's germline CDR1 is DFQATT and CDR2 SNEGSKA (reference sequence). The CDR3 consists of 12 residues. V was clipped by 1 base and J by 5 bases, with 8 bases between them. In this sample, this clonotype turned up many times.

The V and J genes are TRBV20-1 and TRBJ1-2; D gene unclear. The sequencing sample was made of blood. This clonotype originated in a woman aged 25 to 39 with Graves' ophthalmopathy. The CDR3 sequence is CSARGSEYGYTF. In nucleotides, the CDR3 is TGCAGTGCTAGAGGGTCAGAATATGGCTACACCTTC.